The rows below give T cell receptor beta chains drawn from one sample of a study of T cell responses to AZD1222 COVID-19 vaccine. Repertoires were generated with immunoSEQ multiplex PCR, while TCRdb's copy carries only in-frame clones and drops some. The sample yields about 180,000 clones, about 88% seen once. Material: peripheral blood, obtained on day 0 of AZD1222 vaccination. All receptors come from an adult in good health. The CDR3 runs from the conserved cysteine through the conserved F or W. The order of the fields is J gene, D gene, V gene, CDR3 length, clone size, CDR3 protein, CDR3 DNA. A D gene is named only where the DNA matches it firmly. For some rows the clone size is stated as once, few or many, or as a class when expanded; others skip it.

>TRBJ1-5|.|TRBV19|16|.
CASSIAGGLDNQPQHF
TGTGCCAGTAGTATAGCGGGGGGATTGGACAATCAGCCCCAGCATTTT
>TRBJ2-1|.|TRBV19|17|.
CASSIVLGASSYNEQFF
TGTGCCAGTAGTATAGTCCTGGGAGCGAGCTCCTACAATGAGCAGTTCTTC
>TRBJ2-7|.|TRBV6-1|15|.
CASSESGISPYEQYF
TGTGCCAGCAGTGAATCCGGCATTTCCCCCTACGAGCAGTACTTC
>TRBJ1-5|.|TRBV13|17|.
CASSLNDRILSNQPQHF
TGTGCCAGCAGCTTAAATGACAGGATCCTTAGCAATCAGCCCCAGCATTTT
>TRBJ2-3|.|TRBV30|12|.
CAWSVSTDTQYF
TGTGCCTGGAGTGTTAGCACAGATACGCAGTATTTT
>TRBJ2-7|TRBD2|TRBV9|14|.
CASSVGSGGYEQYF
TGTGCCAGCAGCGTAGGGTCGGGGGGCTACGAGCAGTACTTC
>TRBJ2-7|.|TRBV19|13|.
CASSIQVSYEQYF
TGTGCCAGTAGTATTCAGGTTTCCTACGAGCAGTACTTC
>TRBJ2-7|TRBD2|TRBV10-3|16|.
CAISEASGRSFYEQYF
TGTGCCATCAGTGAAGCTAGCGGGAGAAGTTTCTACGAGCAGTACTTC
>TRBJ1-5|.|TRBV6-5|15|.
CASGLGRRSNQPQHF
TGTGCCAGCGGGCTAGGGAGGCGAAGCAATCAGCCCCAGCATTTT
>TRBJ2-2|.|TRBV19|15|.
CASRKGTVNTGELFF
TGTGCCAGCCGGAAAGGGACGGTTAACACCGGGGAGCTGTTTTTT
>TRBJ2-1|.|TRBV4-1|17|once
CASSQSLGKSSYNEQFF
TGCGCCAGCAGCCAATCCTTAGGGAAGAGCTCCTACAATGAGCAGTTCTTC
>TRBJ2-7|TRBD2|TRBV6-5|15|.
CASKSPSGSLYEQYF
TGTGCCAGCAAAAGTCCTAGCGGCTCCCTCTACGAGCAGTACTTC